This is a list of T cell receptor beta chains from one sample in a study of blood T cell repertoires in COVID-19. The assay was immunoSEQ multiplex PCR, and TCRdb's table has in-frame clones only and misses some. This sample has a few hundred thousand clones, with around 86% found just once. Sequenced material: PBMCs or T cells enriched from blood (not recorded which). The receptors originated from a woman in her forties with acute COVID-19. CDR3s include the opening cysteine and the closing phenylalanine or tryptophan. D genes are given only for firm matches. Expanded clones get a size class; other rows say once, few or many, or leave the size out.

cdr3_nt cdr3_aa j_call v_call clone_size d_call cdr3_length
TGTGCCAGCAGCCGAGCTCAGGTCAGGACTGAAGCTTTCTTT CASSRAQVRTEAFF TRBJ1-1 TRBV16 - - 14
TGTGCCAGCAGCTTAGCTAGCGGGATGGCAGATACGCAGTATTTT CASSLASGMADTQYF TRBJ2-3 TRBV7-3 - TRBD2 15
TGTGCCACATGGGGGCCACCCCTCCACTTT CATWGPPLHF TRBJ1-6 TRBV6-5 - - 10
TGTGCCAGCAGCCAAGCCGGCGGGGACACTGAAGCTTTCTTT CASSQAGGDTEAFF TRBJ1-1 TRBV3-1/TRBV3-2 - - 14
TGTGCCAGCAGCAAAGCGCTAGCGGGAGGGCCAAATTTCGATGAGCAGTTCTTC CASSKALAGGPNFDEQFF TRBJ2-1 TRBV21-1 - - 18
TGTGCCAGCAGCGTCGGGGGAGCGGGAGGTCAAGAGACCCAGTACTTC CASSVGGAGGQETQYF TRBJ2-5 TRBV7-3 - TRBD2 16
TGTGCCAGCAGAGGGACAGGGGTCAGTGAGCAGTTCTTC CASRGTGVSEQFF TRBJ2-1 TRBV6-5 - TRBD1 13
TGTGCCAGTACCCCGGACAGGGAAAAAGACTATGGCTACACCTTC CASTPDREKDYGYTF TRBJ1-2 TRBV19 - TRBD1 15
TGCGCCAGCCGGGACAACTCCTACGAGCAGTACTTC CASRDNSYEQYF TRBJ2-7 TRBV5-1 - - 12
TGTGCCAGCAGCAGAGGGGGAAGTCAGCCCCAGCATTTT CASSRGGSQPQHF TRBJ1-5 TRBV28 - - 13
TGCGCCAGCAGTGAGGCGGACAGCCCCTTTAAGTTCTTC CASSEADSPFKFF TRBJ2-1 TRBV10-2 - - 13
TGCAGCGTTGACGGGACAGATCATACGCAGTATTTT CSVDGTDHTQYF TRBJ2-3 TRBV29-1 - TRBD1 12
TGTGCCAGCAGTTTAAATCCCCCCCCAGGGCGCACCTACAATGAGCAGTTCTTC CASSLNPPPGRTYNEQFF TRBJ2-1 TRBV28 - - 18
TGTGCCAGCAGTTTAGCGGGGACTAGCGCCGCCTCCTACAATGAGCAGTTCTTC CASSLAGTSAASYNEQFF TRBJ2-1 TRBV27 - TRBD2 18
TGTGCCAGCACCTTCTCGACTTTGTCCTGGGAGACCCAGTACTTC CASTFSTLSWETQYF TRBJ2-5 TRBV11-2 - - 15
TGTGCCAGCAGTTTCATTTCTGGGGGCGTTCAGCCCCAGCATTTT CASSFISGGVQPQHF TRBJ1-5 TRBV28 - - 15
TGCGCCAGCAGCGACCACGGAGGCTCCTACAATGAGCAGTTCTTC CASSDHGGSYNEQFF TRBJ2-1 TRBV5-1 - - 15
TGTGCCAGCAGTTTGACAGTTTGGAATGAGCAGTTCTTC CASSLTVWNEQFF TRBJ2-1 TRBV12-3/TRBV12-4 - - 13
TGTGCCAGCAGCTTGGGCCAGATTAATGAAAAACTGTTTTTT CASSLGQINEKLFF TRBJ1-4 TRBV7-8 - - 14
TGCGCCAGCAGCCAAACAGGACAGGGGATGTTGTATGGCTACACCTTC CASSQTGQGMLYGYTF TRBJ1-2 TRBV4-1 - TRBD1 16
TGTGCCAGCAGCCACAGAAGATTGAGGGCAAAAGATCAGCCCCAGCATTTT CASSHRRLRAKDQPQHF TRBJ1-5 TRBV5-8 - - 17
TGTGCCAGCAGCTTCGGCGGTAATTCACCCCTCCACTTT CASSFGGNSPLHF TRBJ1-6 TRBV7-9 once - 13